Listed below are T cell receptor beta chains from one sample, sequenced in a study of T cells after yellow fever vaccination. TCRdb analysed the 5' RACE reads with MiXCR anew, one entry per CDR3 protein. The table records some 160,000 distinct CDR3 sequences, approximately 6.7% of them present only once. Sequenced here: CD4+ T cells sorted from PBMCs, sampled about 5 days after the first yellow fever vaccination. Receptor source: a man between 18 and 35 years old who received the YFV17D yellow fever vaccine. Each CDR3 is given with its conserved first and last residue. The D gene is left open where the match is weak. Size values are once, few and many counts, or a class for expanded clones, and some rows have none.

d_call j_call v_call clone_size cdr3_aa cdr3_nt
TRBD2 TRBJ2-1 TRBV12-3/TRBV12-4 many CASRIAGAPGNEQFF TGTGCCAGCAGGATAGCGGGGGCCCCGGGGAATGAGCAGTTCTTC
TRBD2 TRBJ2-3 TRBV20-1 many CSAGTSGGAGTDTQYF TGCAGTGCTGGGACTAGCGGGGGGGCGGGGACAGATACGCAGTATTTT
- TRBJ2-1 TRBV5-4 many CASSFMSGAYNEQFF TGTGCCAGCAGCTTCATGTCGGGAGCCTACAATGAGCAGTTCTTC
TRBD1 TRBJ1-5 TRBV27 - CASRGGTGGHQPQHF TGTGCCAGCCGCGGGGGGACAGGGGGTCATCAGCCCCAGCATTTT
TRBD1 TRBJ1-6 TRBV7-8 - CASSLDRDSYSPLHF TGTGCCAGCAGCTTAGACCGGGACAGCTATTCACCCCTCCACTTT
- TRBJ2-2 TRBV6-5 many CASSPVRSTGELFF TGTGCCAGCAGTCCCGTGAGGTCCACCGGGGAGCTGTTTTTT
TRBD2 TRBJ2-5 TRBV7-2 - CASSPVGGGSETQYF TGTGCCAGCAGCCCCGTGGGCGGGGGTTCTGAGACCCAGTACTTC
- TRBJ1-6 TRBV12-3/TRBV12-4 - CASSLRQGASPLHF TGTGCCAGCAGTTTACGCCAGGGAGCCTCACCCCTCCACTTT
- TRBJ1-2 TRBV20-1 many CSASNYGYTF TGCAGTGCTAGTAACTATGGCTACACCTTC
TRBD2 TRBJ2-3 TRBV6-5 - CASTRERGATDTQYF TGTGCCAGCACCCGAGAGCGGGGGGCCACAGATACGCAGTATTTT
- TRBJ2-2 TRBV5-1 many CASSLLQGSITGELFF TGCGCCAGCAGCTTGCTCCAGGGGTCAATCACCGGGGAGCTGTTTTTT
TRBD2 TRBJ2-1 TRBV20-1 - CSAKGGGGNNEQFF TGCAGTGCTAAGGGCGGGGGGGGTAACAATGAGCAGTTCTTC
TRBD1 TRBJ2-1 TRBV5-1 many CASSAPVGTADEQFF TGCGCCAGCAGCGCCCCTGTGGGGACAGCGGATGAGCAGTTCTTC
- TRBJ1-5 TRBV20-1 many CSAPEGGTGNQPQHF TGCAGTGCTCCTGAGGGGGGAACGGGCAATCAGCCCCAGCATTTT
TRBD2 TRBJ2-1 TRBV5-4 many CASSTPGGSSYNEQFF TGTGCCAGCAGCACTCCCGGGGGGAGCTCCTACAATGAGCAGTTCTTC
- TRBJ2-2 TRBV7-8 few CASSYLVRGDTGELFF TGTGCCAGCAGCTACTTAGTTCGGGGTGACACCGGGGAGCTGTTTTTT
- TRBJ2-5 TRBV5-1 many CASSLGGRETQYF TGTGCCAGCAGCTTGGGTGGGCGAGAGACCCAGTACTTC
- TRBJ2-4 TRBV3-1 many CASSQRDGENIQYF TGTGCCAGCAGCCAACGGGACGGAGAAAACATTCAGTACTTC
- TRBJ2-5 TRBV30 - CAWSPGSSSQETQYF TGTGCCTGGAGTCCAGGGTCTTCGAGTCAAGAGACCCAGTACTTC
TRBD2 TRBJ2-7 TRBV3-1 few CASSPLAGSYEQYF TGTGCCAGCAGCCCCCTAGCGGGGTCCTACGAGCAGTACTTC
- TRBJ2-2 TRBV29-1 many CSVEVGTTGELFF TGCAGCGTTGAGGTGGGAACCACCGGGGAGCTGTTTTTT
TRBD2 TRBJ2-5 TRBV20-1 few CSARAPTLGGPETQYF TGCAGTGCTAGAGCGCCTACCCTGGGAGGGCCAGAGACCCAGTACTTC
- TRBJ2-2 TRBV4-2 - CASGLGFLGELFF TGTGCCAGCGGCCTCGGGTTCCTCGGGGAGCTGTTTTTT
- TRBJ2-3 TRBV27 many CASTFLGGDTQYF TGTGCCAGCACTTTCCTAGGGGGGGATACGCAGTATTTT
- TRBJ2-1 TRBV12-3/TRBV12-4 many CASSLAQLNEQFF TGTGCCAGCAGTTTAGCGCAGTTGAATGAGCAGTTCTTC
TRBD1 TRBJ2-3 TRBV7-3 many CASSPGQLWADTQYF TGTGCCAGCAGCCCGGGACAGCTCTGGGCAGATACGCAGTATTTT
TRBD1 TRBJ2-3 TRBV5-6 - CVSGGQGGTDTQYF TGTGTCTCAGGTGGACAGGGCGGCACAGATACGCAGTATTTT
- TRBJ2-3 TRBV19 many CASRRLQGADTQYF TGTGCCAGTAGGCGGTTACAGGGTGCAGATACGCAGTATTTT
- TRBJ1-1 TRBV2 few CASSESPMKRGTEAFF TGTGCCAGCAGTGAGAGCCCCATGAAGCGAGGAACTGAAGCTTTCTTT
- TRBJ1-1 TRBV7-9 few CASLLNTEAFF TGTGCCAGCCTTTTGAACACTGAAGCTTTCTTT
TRBD2 TRBJ2-5 TRBV5-6 many CASSLSPGLGETQYF TGTGCCAGCAGCTTGTCCCCGGGACTAGGGGAGACCCAGTACTTC
- TRBJ2-1 TRBV18 once CASSPYSGNEQFF TGTGCCAGCTCACCATACTCGGGCAATGAGCAGTTCTTC
TRBD2 TRBJ2-1 TRBV10-3 many CATGLAGGLEFF TGTGCCACCGGACTAGCGGGGGGGCTGGAGTTCTTC
TRBD1 TRBJ1-2 TRBV12-3/TRBV12-4 many CASSLGTGRGLSGYTF TGTGCCAGCAGTTTAGGGACAGGAAGGGGTCTGAGTGGCTACACCTTC
TRBD2 TRBJ2-5 TRBV7-8 - CASSLVGRGETQYF TGTGCCAGCAGCTTAGTGGGGCGGGGGGAGACCCAGTACTTC
TRBD2 TRBJ2-7 TRBV4-1 many CASSQDRATGRGDLSSYEQYF TGCGCCAGCAGCCAAGATAGGGCCACCGGGCGGGGGGACCTATCCTCCTACGAGCAGTACTTC
TRBD2 TRBJ2-1 TRBV4-3 - CASRTSGGAPYNEQFF TGCGCCAGCAGGACTAGCGGGGGTGCGCCCTACAATGAGCAGTTCTTC
TRBD1 TRBJ2-5 TRBV29-1 many CSVESDREVEGETQYF TGCAGCGTTGAATCGGACAGGGAAGTCGAGGGGGAGACCCAGTACTTC
- TRBJ1-2 TRBV4-2 - CASSQESSDSNYGYTF TGTGCCAGCAGCCAAGAAAGCTCGGACAGTAACTATGGCTACACCTTC
TRBD1 TRBJ2-7 TRBV7-6 many CASSLAGQGVSYEQYF TGTGCCAGCAGCTTAGCGGGACAGGGCGTCTCCTACGAGCAGTACTTC
- TRBJ2-1 TRBV11-1 many CASSLLSAIEQFF TGTGCCAGCAGCTTACTCTCTGCGATTGAGCAGTTCTTC
- TRBJ1-1 TRBV5-1 few CASSIKGQDTEAFF TGCGCCAGCAGCATAAAGGGGCAGGACACTGAAGCTTTCTTT